This T cell receptor beta chain derives from a study of blood T cell repertoires in COVID-19. The overall study: The cDNA or gDNA used as material had been derived from T cells, B-cell-depleted T cells, or PBMCs.

Produced via immunoSEQ multiplex PCR; TCRdb's table is partial and in-frame only. The sample yields some 71,000 clones, just over 90% seen once. Germline CDR1 MDHEN, CDR2 SYDVKM. Trimming shortened V by 1 base and J by 6 bases, and 12 bases separated the two germline ends. There are 14 residues in the CDR3. V and J are TRBV28 and TRBJ1-1; no reliable D call. This TCR came from a woman aged 18-30 years with acute or convalescent COVID-19. Sequenced: peripheral blood. In DNA, the CDR3 is TGTGCCAGCAGTTTATCCCCCAGGATTCCTGAAGCTTTCTTT. The encoded protein is CASSLSPRIPEAFF.